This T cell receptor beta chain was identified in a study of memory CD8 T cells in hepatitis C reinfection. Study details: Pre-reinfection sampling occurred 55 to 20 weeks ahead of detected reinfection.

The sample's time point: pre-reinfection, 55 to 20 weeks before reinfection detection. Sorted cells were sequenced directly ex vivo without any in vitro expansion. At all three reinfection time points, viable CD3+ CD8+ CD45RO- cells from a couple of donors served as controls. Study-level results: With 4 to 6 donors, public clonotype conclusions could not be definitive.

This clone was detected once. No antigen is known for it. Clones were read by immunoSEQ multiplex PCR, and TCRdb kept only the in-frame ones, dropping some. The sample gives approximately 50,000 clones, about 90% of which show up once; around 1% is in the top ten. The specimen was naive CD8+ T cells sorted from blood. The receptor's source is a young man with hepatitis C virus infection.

The CDR3 protein is CAWSTGGHTEAFF. As DNA, the CDR3 is TGTGCCTGGAGCACGGGGGGGCACACTGAAGCTTTCTTT. The rearrangement joins TRBV30 to TRBJ1-1, with a tentative D call TRBD1 (6 bases). CDR1 GTSNPN and CDR2 SVGIG come from the germline V gene (reference sequence). V lost 3 bases, J lost 3 bases, and 11 bases lay in between. The length of the CDR3 is 13 residues. The entire variable domain, with the rest obtained from reference TRBV30 and TRBJ1-1, is as follows: SQTIHQWPATLVQPVGSPLSLECTVEGTSNPNLYWYRQAAGRGLQLLFYSVGIGQISSEVPQNLSASRPQDRQFILSSKKLLLSDSGFYLCAWSTGGHTEAFFGQGTRLTVV.